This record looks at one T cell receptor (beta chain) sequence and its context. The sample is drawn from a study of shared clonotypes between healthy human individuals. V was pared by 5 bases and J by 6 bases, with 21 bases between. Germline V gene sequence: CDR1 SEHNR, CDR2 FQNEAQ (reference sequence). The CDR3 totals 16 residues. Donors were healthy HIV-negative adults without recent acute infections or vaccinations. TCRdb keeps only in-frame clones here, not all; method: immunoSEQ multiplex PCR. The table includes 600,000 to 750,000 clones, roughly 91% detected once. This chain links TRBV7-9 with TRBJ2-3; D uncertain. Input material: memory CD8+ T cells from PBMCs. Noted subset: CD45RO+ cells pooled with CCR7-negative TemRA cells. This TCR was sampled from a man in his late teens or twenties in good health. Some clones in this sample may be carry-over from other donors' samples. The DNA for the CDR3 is TGTGCCAGCAGCACCGGTAGACAACCGCCTACGGATACGCAGTATTTT. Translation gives CASSTGRQPPTDTQYF.